A single sample is the source of the 13 T cell receptor beta chains below, sequenced in a study of cytomegalovirus exposure and HLA in healthy donors. With 60 Vbeta and 13 Jbeta primers, the PCR was carried out. Profiling relied on immunoSEQ multiplex PCR, and the TCRdb table lists in-frame clones only, not all of them. The sample lists 70,000 to 95,000 clones, 80% occurring once. Source material: PBMCs. The receptors originated from a male donor in good health and CMV-seronegative.

The CDR3 reads CASSTSNSGRAGQYF. In DNA, the CDR3 is TGTGCCAGCAGCACATCGAATAGCGGGAGGGCCGGGCAGTACTTC. This chain links TRBV7-9 with TRBJ2-7, with TRBD2 matching 11 bases. Germline-derived CDR1 and CDR2 are SEHNR and FQNEAQ (reference sequence). V shed 5 bases, J shed 9 bases, and the junction held 12 bases outside the gene matches. CDR3 length equals 15 residues.

V gene TRBV23-1 combines with J gene TRBJ1-1; D remains ambiguous. TRBV23-1 is an ORF, with its function uncertain. CDR3 length: 20 amino acids. The V gene lost 0 bases and the J gene lost 1 base, with 24 bases spanning the gap. The CDR3 sequence is CASSQSGGGSLLPQNTEAFF. CDR3 nucleotides: TGCGCCAGCAGTCAATCGGGAGGTGGGTCTCTCTTACCTCAGAACACTGAAGCTTTCTTT.

This chain joins TRBV21-1 and TRBJ2-5; the table's D call, TRBD2, was not checked against the DNA. TRBV21-1 is a pseudogene locus. There are 15 residues in the CDR3. The CDR3 region is CASSIVLANQETQYF. The CDR3, as DNA: TGTGCCAGCAGCATAGTATTAGCGAATCAAGAGACCCAGTACTTC.

The chain uses TRBV5-8 and TRBJ1-1; D perhaps matches TRBD1 (6 bases). Germline V gene lookup returns CDR1 SGHTS and CDR2 YDEGEE. Trimming took 1 base from V and 0 from J, leaving 13 bases between them. The CDR3 sequence is 16 residues long. DNA for the CDR3: TGTGCCAGCAGCTTGAGTTATGGGACAATGAACACTGAAGCTTTCTTT. Protein sequence: CASSLSYGTMNTEAFF.

The chain couples TRBV2 to TRBJ2-7; TRBD2 agrees at 9 bases. This CDR3 region has 16 residues. The germline CDR1 and CDR2 sequences are SNHLY and FYNNEI. The J segment lost 1 base and the V segment lost 6 bases, leaving 10 bases of the junction unmatched. CDR3 sequence: CASRGTSWPASYEQYF. CDR3 bases: TGTGCCAGCAGGGGGACTAGCTGGCCGGCATCCTACGAGCAGTACTTC.

The chain has TRBV12-5 and TRBJ2-1; unclear D gene. The CDR3 contains 14 residues. Germline-derived CDR1 and CDR2 are LGHNT and FRNRAP. Trimming pared 7 bases from V and 4 bases from J, leaving 14 bases between. As DNA, the CDR3 is TGTGCTAGTGCTTCGGGTGTAAGGTACAATGAGCAGTTCTTC. It specifies CASASGVRYNEQFF. The whole variable domain, remainder taken from reference TRBV12-5 and TRBJ2-1, is DARVTQTPRHKVTEMGQEVTMRCQPILGHNTVFWYRQTMMQGLELLAYFRNRAPLDDSGMPKDRFSAEMPDATLATLKIQPSEPRDSAVYFCASASGVRYNEQFFGPGTRLTVL.

CDR3 DNA sequence: TGCGCCAGCAGCGACAGGGACCTAGCCAAAAACATTCAGTACTTC. Amino acids: CASSDRDLAKNIQYF. The V and J genes are TRBV5-1 and TRBJ2-4; 7 bases match TRBD1. Per germline, CDR1 SGHRS and CDR2 YFSETQ. The CDR3 runs 15 residues. J lost 0 bases, V lost 4 bases, and 4 bases had no gene match.

Remarks on this clone: At one of its ends the junction is not consistent with the germline gene, which may arise from a read error. The rearrangement uses TRBV4-3 and TRBJ1-2; 8 bases line up with TRBD1. The CDR3 sequence is 17 residues long. Per germline, CDR1 LGHNA and CDR2 YSLEER. The CDR3 loop reads CASSQGPGQGLSHGYTF. The CDR3 DNA follows: TGCGCAAGCAGCCAAGGGCCCGGACAGGGTTTAAGTCATGGCTACACCTTC.

V gene TRBV4-1 combines with J gene TRBJ2-1, with 10 bases that match TRBD1. Germline lookup yields CDR1 MGHRA and CDR2 YSYEKL. The CDR3 consists of 16 residues. V lost 4 bases, J lost 5 bases, and 8 bases stayed unmatched. The CDR3 DNA is TGCGCCAGCAGCCCCTTCGGACAGGGGGAAAACAATGAGCAGTTCTTC. Translating gives CASSPFGQGENNEQFF.

V usage is TRBV19 and J usage is TRBJ2-1, with 8 bases aligning to TRBD1. Germline CDR1 and CDR2: LNHDA and SQIVND (reference sequence). The junction had 10 bases not matched to a gene; V was cut back by 5 bases and J by 13 bases. The CDR3 contains 13 residues. The CDR3 region is CASSSRQGLRQFF. The CDR3 nucleotides read TGTGCCAGTAGTTCCAGACAGGGGCTACGACAGTTCTTC.

A word on this clone: This same CDR3 is encoded by further DNA sequences in the sample. The chain employs TRBV20-1 and TRBJ2-5, with D unresolved. Deletions cut 6 bases from V and 2 bases from J, with 4 bases between. The CDR3 covers 10 residues. Germline V gene lookup returns CDR1 DFQATT and CDR2 SNEGSKA (reference sequence). In nucleotides, the CDR3 is TGCAGTGCCCTACAAGAGACCCAGTACTTC. This gives the protein CSALQETQYF.

V and J are TRBV5-1 and TRBJ2-7, with a weak D call TRBD2 (5 bases). The CDR3 contains 13 residues. V lost 2 bases and J lost 3, with 9 bases in between. CDR1 and CDR2 (germline): SGHRS, YFSETQ. The DNA for the CDR3 is TGCGCCAGCAGCTTAGACGGGGACTACGAGCAGTACTTC. Translation: CASSLDGDYEQYF.

The chain uses TRBV4-1 and TRBJ2-5, with D possibly being TRBD1 (5 bases). CDR3 length: 15 residues. Germline-derived CDR1 and CDR2 are MGHRA and YSYEKL. Trimming pared 1 base from V and 5 bases from J, leaving 14 bases between. CDR3 amino acids: CASSQGVGQDETQYF. The CDR3 DNA sequence: TGCGCCAGCAGCCAAGGTGTGGGGCAGGATGAGACCCAGTACTTC.